This T cell receptor beta chain originates from a study of CD8 T cells in Susac syndrome (dated by TCRdb to the late 2010s). As for the study more broadly: Among the Susac syndrome patients who were sequenced, clinically active disease was present in over 5 and clinical remission was observed in eight. At blood withdrawal, Susac syndrome patients were either therapy-naive, taking corticosteroids (in some cases with IVIg as well), or taking IVIg alone. Whether CD8+ T cell activation and differentiation in Susac syndrome was antigen driven was tested using repertoire sequencing.

Results and caveats for the whole study, not just this receptor: The number of individuals in the TCR sequencing and HLA analysis was acknowledged as relatively small. No clonal expansion was detected in the CD4+ T cell repertoire of Susac syndrome patients.

High-throughput TCR beta sequencing profiled peripheral blood CD8+ and CD4+ T cells from healthy donors, Susac syndrome patients and multiple sclerosis patients. Susac syndrome patients met recently defined diagnostic criteria for definite or probable disease. Bulk CD8+ and CD4+ T cells were purified magnetically by negative isolation, whereas CD8+ TEMRA cells were enriched by FACS. Blood was drawn into EDTA tubes, processed within 24 hours, and PBMCs were isolated by density gradient centrifugation. PBMCs intended for TCR sequencing were frozen in liquid nitrogen and were later thawed in a 37 degrees C water bath. The sorted or isolated CD4+, CD8+ and CD8+ TEMRA cells had a purity of 90% or higher. RNA was extracted using the RNeasy kit, and roughly 0.5 to 1 microgram was reverse transcribed with random hexamers. TCR beta CDR3 regions were amplified with the immunoSEQ multiplex PCR assay covering 54 Vbeta and 13 Jbeta segments. PCR amplification bias was corrected by using a synthetic template baseline for primer optimization and computational correction. The paper's data handling went like this. Only productive sequences were kept, with reads annotated to V, D and J genes according to IMGT and analyzed in immunoSEQ Analyzer. Clonality was calculated as one minus the Shannon entropy normalized by log2 of the number of productive unique sequences. Public and private clones were assessed among the 100 most prevalent clones of each patient and control. A clone was defined as Susac-specific if it was absent from the healthy and MS cohorts, from some 980 published viral clones and from other ImmuneACCESS disease sequences. The public reads were reanalyzed by TCRdb: fastp trimming at Q25, MiXCR alignment, in-frame beta chains only. CDR3 protein sequences are deduplicated, and each keeps its most common genes and DNA. The V and J calls follow TCRdb's processing rather than the paper's. Here the sample has approximately 150,000 distinct CDR3 sequences; around 95% occur a single time. About 0.08% of the sample is taken by the ten largest.

The germline ends are 10 bases apart after V is trimmed by 7 bases and J by 0 bases. The germline V gene specifies MDHEN as CDR1 and SYDVKM as CDR2. The CDR3 contains 14 residues, cysteine and phenylalanine counted. Only the CDR3 part of the read is kept: 42 bases, read in frame from the first base. In the case of this clonotype: Its antigen remains unidentified. No clone much larger than this one lies a single base away; base qualities are absent.

The clonotype originates from a human donor with Susac syndrome. Sequenced input: CD4+ T cells from PBMCs. Recombination linked TRBV28 to TRBJ2-1; a weak D assignment points to TRBD1 (6 bases agree). CDR3 loop: CASKGELSYNEQFF. The DNA sequence is TGTGCCAGCAAGGGGGAACTCTCCTACAATGAGCAGTTCTTC. Outside the CDR3, residues come from the reference TRBV28 and TRBJ2-1 proteins, so the full variable domain is: DVKVTQSSRYLVKRTGEKVFLECVQDMDHENMFWYRQDPGLGLRLIYFSYDVKMKEKGDIPEGYSVSREKKERFSLILESASTNQTSMYLCASKGELSYNEQFFGPGTRLTVL.